This T cell receptor beta chain was profiled in a study of shared clonotypes between healthy human individuals. The study's findings and limits: Naive subsets, compared against memory subsets, generally had larger estimated richness values. Generation probability values for non-shared clonotypes were lower than those for clonotypes shared by all four donors.

In this sample, this clone turned up a few times. The target antigen is unknown. V lost 9 bases and J lost 3, with 11 bases in between. CDR1 LNHDA and CDR2 SQIVND come from the germline V gene (reference sequence). This CDR3 has 12 amino acids. The authors loaded 150 to 250 ng DNA, about 30,000 T cell genomes, into sorted-subset replicate PCRs. Per the study methods: With immunoSEQ giving junction-only sequences and no quality scores, filtering differed. Using immunoSEQ multiplex PCR, the repertoire was profiled, and TCRdb retains in-frame clones only, with some absent. That table supplies the V and J calls and clone size; D and trimming were determined from the DNA. Of millions of clones in the sample, approximately 94% were seen once. In the naive CD8 group, cells lacked CD45RO and were positively selected for CCR7, so terminally differentiated effector memory CD45RA+ cells were left out.

The TCR comes from a man between 18 and 35 years old in good health. Some clones in this sample may be carry-over from other donors' samples. The source material was naive CD8+ T cells from PBMCs. The V call is TRBV19, the J call TRBJ1-1; D uncertain. CDR3 DNA: TGTGCCAGCGGCGGCAGCTACACTGAAGCTTTCTTT. Amino acid sequence: CASGGSYTEAFF.